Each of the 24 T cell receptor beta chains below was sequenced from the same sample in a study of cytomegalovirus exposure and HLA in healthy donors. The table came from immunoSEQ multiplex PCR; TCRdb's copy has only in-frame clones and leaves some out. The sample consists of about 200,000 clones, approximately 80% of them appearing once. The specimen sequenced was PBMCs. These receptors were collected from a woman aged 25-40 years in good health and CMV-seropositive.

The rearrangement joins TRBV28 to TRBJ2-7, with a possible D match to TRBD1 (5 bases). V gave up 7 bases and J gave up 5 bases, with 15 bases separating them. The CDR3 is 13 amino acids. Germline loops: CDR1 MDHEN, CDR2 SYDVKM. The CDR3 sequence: CASTPPRVHEQYF. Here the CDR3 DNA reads TGTGCCAGCACCCCTCCCAGGGTCCACGAGCAGTACTTC.

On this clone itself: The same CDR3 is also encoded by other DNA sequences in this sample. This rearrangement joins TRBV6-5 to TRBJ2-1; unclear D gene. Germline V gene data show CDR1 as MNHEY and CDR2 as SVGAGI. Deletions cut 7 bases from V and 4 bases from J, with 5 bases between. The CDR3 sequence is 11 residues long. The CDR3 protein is CASTLYNEQFF. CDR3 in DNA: TGTGCCAGCACCCTGTACAATGAGCAGTTCTTC.

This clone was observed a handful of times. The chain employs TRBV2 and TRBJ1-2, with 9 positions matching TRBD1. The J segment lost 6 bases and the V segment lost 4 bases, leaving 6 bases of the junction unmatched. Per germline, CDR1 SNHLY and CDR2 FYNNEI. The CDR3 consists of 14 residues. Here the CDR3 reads CASSVVDRGNGYTF. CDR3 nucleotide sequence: TGTGCCAGCAGTGTGGTGGACAGGGGAAATGGCTACACCTTC.

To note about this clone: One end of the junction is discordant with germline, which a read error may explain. CDR3 DNA sequence: TGTGCCAGCAGCTATACAGGCGGTGGCACTGAAGCTTTCTTT. Translating it yields CASSYTGGGTEAFF. The chain couples TRBV5-3 to TRBJ1-1, with a possible D match to TRBD1 (5 bases). TRBV5-3 is marked as an open reading frame, function uncertain. The CDR3 is 14 residues long.

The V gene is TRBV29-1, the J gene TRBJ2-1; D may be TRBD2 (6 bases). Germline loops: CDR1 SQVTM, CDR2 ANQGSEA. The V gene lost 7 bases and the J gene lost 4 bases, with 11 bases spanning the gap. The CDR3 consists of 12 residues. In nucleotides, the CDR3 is TGCAGCGGGGCCCGGGGGTACAATGAGCAGTTCTTC. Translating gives CSGARGYNEQFF.

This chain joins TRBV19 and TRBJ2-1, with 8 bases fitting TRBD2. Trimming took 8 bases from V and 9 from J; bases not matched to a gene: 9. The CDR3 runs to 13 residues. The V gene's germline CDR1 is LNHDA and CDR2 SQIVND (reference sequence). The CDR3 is CASSRTSSVEQFF. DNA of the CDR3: TGTGCCAGTTCCCGGACTAGCTCGGTTGAGCAGTTCTTC.

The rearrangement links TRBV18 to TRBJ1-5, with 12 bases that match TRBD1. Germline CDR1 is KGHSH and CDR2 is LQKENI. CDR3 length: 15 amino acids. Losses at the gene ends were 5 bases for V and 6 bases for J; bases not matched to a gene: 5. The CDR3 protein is CASSSRDRGPQPQHF. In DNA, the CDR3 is TGTGCCAGCTCATCGAGGGACAGGGGGCCTCAGCCCCAGCATTTT.

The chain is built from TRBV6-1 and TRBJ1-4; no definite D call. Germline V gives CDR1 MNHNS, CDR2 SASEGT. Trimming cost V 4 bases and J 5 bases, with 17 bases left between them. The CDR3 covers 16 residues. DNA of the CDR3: TGTGCCAGCAGTGGATCTGAGAGGGCGGCAAATGAAAAACTGTTTTTT. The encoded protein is CASSGSERAANEKLFF.

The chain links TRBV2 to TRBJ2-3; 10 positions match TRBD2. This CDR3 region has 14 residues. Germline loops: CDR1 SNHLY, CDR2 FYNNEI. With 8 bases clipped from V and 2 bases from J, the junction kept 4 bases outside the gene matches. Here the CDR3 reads CASLAGEITDTQYF. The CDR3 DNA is TGTGCCAGCCTAGCGGGAGAGATCACAGATACGCAGTATTTT.

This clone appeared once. The CDR3 DNA follows: TGTGCCAGCAGTTTGGCGGAGGGCTACGAGCAGTACTTC. It translates to CASSLAEGYEQYF. The V gene is TRBV27, the J gene TRBJ2-7; possible D gene TRBD2, 6 bases. V lost 3 bases, J lost 3 bases, and 9 bases lay in between. The CDR3 spans 13 residues. The V gene's germline CDR1 is MNHEY and CDR2 SMNVEV (reference sequence).

The CDR3 sequence is CSVEVAGAGEQYF. CDR3 in DNA: TGCAGCGTTGAAGTCGCGGGGGCAGGGGAGCAGTACTTC. V gene TRBV29-1 combines with J gene TRBJ2-7; TRBD2 might be the D (7 bases). The CDR3 loop spans 13 amino acids. Germline values: CDR1 SQVTM, CDR2 ANQGSEA. Trimming stripped 1 base from V and 7 bases from J, with 14 bases between.

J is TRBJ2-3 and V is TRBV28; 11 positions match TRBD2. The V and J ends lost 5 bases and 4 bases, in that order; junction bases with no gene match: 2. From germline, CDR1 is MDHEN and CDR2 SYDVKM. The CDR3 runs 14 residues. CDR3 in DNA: TGTGCCAGCAGTATAGCGGGAGGGCCAGATACGCAGTATTTT. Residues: CASSIAGGPDTQYF.

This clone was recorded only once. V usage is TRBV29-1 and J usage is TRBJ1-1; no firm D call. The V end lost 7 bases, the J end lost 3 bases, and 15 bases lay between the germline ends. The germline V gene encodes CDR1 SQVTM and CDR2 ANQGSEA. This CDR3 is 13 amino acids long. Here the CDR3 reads CSAKLWEDTEAFF. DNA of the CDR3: TGCAGCGCTAAGTTGTGGGAGGACACTGAAGCTTTCTTT.

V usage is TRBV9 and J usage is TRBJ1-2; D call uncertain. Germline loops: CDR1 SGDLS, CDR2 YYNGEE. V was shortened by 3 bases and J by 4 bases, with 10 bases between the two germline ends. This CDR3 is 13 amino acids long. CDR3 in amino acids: CASSAPPGYGYTF. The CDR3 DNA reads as TGTGCCAGCAGCGCCCCTCCGGGCTATGGCTACACCTTC.

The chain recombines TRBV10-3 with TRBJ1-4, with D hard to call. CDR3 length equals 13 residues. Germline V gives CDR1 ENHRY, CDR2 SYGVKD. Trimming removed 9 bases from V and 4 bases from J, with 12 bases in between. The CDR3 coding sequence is TGTGCCATTAGAGAGGAGATTAATGAAAAACTGTTTTTT. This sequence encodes CAIREEINEKLFF.

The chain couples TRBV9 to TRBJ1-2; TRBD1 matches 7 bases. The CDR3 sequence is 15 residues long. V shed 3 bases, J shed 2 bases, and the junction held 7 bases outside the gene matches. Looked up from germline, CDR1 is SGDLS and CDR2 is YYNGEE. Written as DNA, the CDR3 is TGTGCCAGCAGCGCGGACCGGGACAGCAACTATGGCTACACCTTC. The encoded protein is CASSADRDSNYGYTF.

CDR3 region: CASSLGPSGSQETQYF. The CDR3 nucleotides are TGCGCCAGCAGCCTGGGGCCTAGCGGGAGCCAAGAGACCCAGTACTTC. The chain recombines TRBV5-1 with TRBJ2-5; 10 positions match TRBD2. Germline-derived CDR1 and CDR2 are SGHRS and YFSETQ. This CDR3 contains 16 residues. J lost 1 base, V lost 4 bases, and 7 bases had no gene match.

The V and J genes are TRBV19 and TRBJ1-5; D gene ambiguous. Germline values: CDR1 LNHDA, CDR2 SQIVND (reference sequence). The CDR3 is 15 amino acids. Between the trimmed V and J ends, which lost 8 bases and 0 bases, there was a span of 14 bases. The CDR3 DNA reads TGTGCCAGTTACCCCGGAGTTTATAGCAATCAGCCCCAGCATTTT. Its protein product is CASYPGVYSNQPQHF.

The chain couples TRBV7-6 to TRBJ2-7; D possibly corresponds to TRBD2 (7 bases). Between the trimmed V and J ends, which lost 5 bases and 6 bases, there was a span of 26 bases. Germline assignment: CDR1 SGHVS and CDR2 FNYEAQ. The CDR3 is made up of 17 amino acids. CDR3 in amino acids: CASSPSVGRGPPGEQYF. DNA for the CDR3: TGTGCCAGCAGCCCTTCCGTGGGGCGGGGGCCCCCTGGCGAGCAGTACTTC.

CDR3 bases: TGTGCCAGCAGTCCACCAGGGACAGGTTTCTATCAGCCCCAGCATTTT. Its translation: CASSPPGTGFYQPQHF. V is TRBV6-6 and J is TRBJ1-5, with 8 nucleotides matching TRBD1. The junction had 11 bases not matched to a gene; V was cut back by 5 bases and J by 5 bases. The CDR3 spans 16 residues. The germline CDR1 and CDR2 sequences are MNHNY and SVGAGI (reference sequence).

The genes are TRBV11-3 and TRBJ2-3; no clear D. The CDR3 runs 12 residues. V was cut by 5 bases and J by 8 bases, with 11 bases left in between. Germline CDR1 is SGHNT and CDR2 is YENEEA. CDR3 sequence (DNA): TGTGCCAGCAGCCCGCCGGGTGGTACGCAGTATTTT. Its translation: CASSPPGGTQYF.

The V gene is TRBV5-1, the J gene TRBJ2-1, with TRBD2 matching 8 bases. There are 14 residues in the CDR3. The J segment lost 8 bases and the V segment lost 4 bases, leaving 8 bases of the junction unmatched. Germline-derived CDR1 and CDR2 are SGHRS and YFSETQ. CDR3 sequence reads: CASSPVAGGDEQFF. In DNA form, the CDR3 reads TGCGCCAGCAGCCCGGTGGCGGGAGGCGATGAGCAGTTCTTC.

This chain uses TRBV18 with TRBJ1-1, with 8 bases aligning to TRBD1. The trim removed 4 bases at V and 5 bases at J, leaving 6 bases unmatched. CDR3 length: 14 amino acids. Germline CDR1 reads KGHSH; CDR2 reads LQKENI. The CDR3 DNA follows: TGTGCCAGCTCACTAGGACAGGGTGCGACTGAAGCTTTCTTT. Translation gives CASSLGQGATEAFF.

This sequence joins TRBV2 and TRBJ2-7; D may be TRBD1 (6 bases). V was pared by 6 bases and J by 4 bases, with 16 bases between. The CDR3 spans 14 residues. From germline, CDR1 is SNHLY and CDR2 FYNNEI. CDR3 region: CASRVLGTTYEQYF. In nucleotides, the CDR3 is TGTGCCAGCAGAGTTTTAGGGACAACTTACGAGCAGTACTTC.